These 19 T cell receptor beta chains came from one sample sequenced in a study of blood T cell repertoires in COVID-19. Sequencing used immunoSEQ multiplex PCR; TCRdb keeps in-frame clones, though not all of them. Of some 490,000 clones in the sample, around nine tenths were seen once. The sample was PBMCs or T cells enriched from blood (not recorded which). The source of these receptors is a woman aged 55 to 70 who had recovered from COVID-19.

This clone was observed a few times. The CDR3 spells CASSELRTSGGYEQYF. In nucleotides, the CDR3 is TGTGCCAGCAGTGAATTAAGGACTAGCGGGGGCTACGAGCAGTACTTC. The chain couples TRBV25-1 to TRBJ2-7; TRBD2 aligns across 13 bases. The CDR3 runs 16 residues. Germline lookup yields CDR1 MGHDK and CDR2 SYGVNS. V shed 1 base, J shed 3 bases, and the junction held 3 bases outside the gene matches.

J is TRBJ2-7 and V is TRBV2; D gene unclear. V gave up 5 bases and J gave up 2 bases, with 7 bases separating them. This CDR3 is built from 12 residues. Germline loops: CDR1 SNHLY, CDR2 FYNNEI. DNA for the CDR3: TGTGCCAGCAGTAGAGAAGCCTACGAGCAGTACTTC. Amino acids: CASSREAYEQYF.

The V call is TRBV5-1, the J call TRBJ2-5; 8 bases align to TRBD2. Per germline, CDR1 SGHRS and CDR2 YFSETQ. V shed 3 bases and J 3 bases; nucleotides not matched to a gene: 4. The CDR3 has 14 amino acids. CDR3 nucleotide sequence: TGCGCCAGCAGCTCCGGGACTAGAGAAGAGACCCAGTACTTC. Its protein product is CASSSGTREETQYF.

This clone was seen a single time. The J gene is TRBJ1-2, the V gene TRBV15; 9 positions match TRBD1. With V trimmed by 6 bases and J by 1 base, 9 bases remained unmatched. The CDR3 runs to 16 residues. Germline CDR1 reads LNHNV; CDR2 reads YYDKDF (reference sequence). The CDR3 DNA sequence: TGTGCCACCAGTACCGGGACAGGGAATGTTAACTATGGCTACACCTTC. This gives the protein CATSTGTGNVNYGYTF.

This sequence joins TRBV27 and TRBJ2-3; 9 bases agree with TRBD2. Germline V lookup: CDR1 MNHEY, CDR2 SMNVEV (reference sequence). This CDR3 contains 17 residues. V dropped 0 bases and J dropped 2; count of bases not matched to a gene: 6. CDR3 nucleotide sequence: TGTGCCAGCAGTTTATCGGCGGGGGGGCGTTTCACAGATACGCAGTATTTT. This sequence encodes CASSLSAGGRFTDTQYF.

Comment on this clone: The sample contains more than one DNA sequence encoding this CDR3. CDR3: CASSVDRGNSPLHF. In DNA form, the CDR3 reads TGTGCCAGCAGCGTAGACAGGGGGAATTCACCCCTCCACTTT. J is TRBJ1-6 and V is TRBV9; 8 bases match TRBD1. Germline V lookup: CDR1 SGDLS, CDR2 YYNGEE. This CDR3 is 14 amino acids long. J was trimmed by 7 bases and V by 0 bases; bases with no gene match: 0.

This chain joins TRBV14 and TRBJ1-2; D possibly corresponds to TRBD1 (5 bases). CDR1 and CDR2 (germline): SGHDN, FVKESK. Trimming took off 3 bases at V and 7 bases at J, with 12 bases between the two ends. CDR3 size: 13 residues. CDR3 sequence: CASSQWGGSGYTF. CDR3 nucleotides: TGTGCCAGCAGCCAGTGGGGGGGAAGTGGCTACACCTTC.

This chain uses TRBV6-5 with TRBJ2-1; the D gene is possibly TRBD1 (5 bases). The germline V and J ends were trimmed by 1 base and 5 bases, with 9 bases remaining between them. The CDR3 extends over 14 amino acids. Germline loops: CDR1 MNHEY, CDR2 SVGAGI. This CDR3 is CASSYWGGHNEQFF. The CDR3 DNA reads as TGTGCCAGCAGTTACTGGGGCGGCCACAATGAGCAGTTCTTC.

The chain combines TRBV4-1 with TRBJ1-1, with TRBD1 identical over 9 bases. Losses at the gene ends were 1 base for V and 5 bases for J; bases not matched to a gene: 5. The CDR3 sequence is 15 residues long. Germline V gene lookup returns CDR1 MGHRA and CDR2 YSYEKL. CDR3 nucleotide sequence: TGCGCCAGCAGCCAAGCTGACAGGGGGGGAACTGAAGCTTTCTTT. It is translated as CASSQADRGGTEAFF.

The chain recombines TRBV27 with TRBJ1-5; 7 bases align to TRBD1. The trim removed 5 bases at V and 2 bases at J, leaving 12 bases unmatched. Germline CDR1 and CDR2: MNHEY and SMNVEV (reference sequence). The CDR3 covers 17 residues. DNA for the CDR3: TGTGCCAGCAGTCCATCGACGACAGGGTCGGGCAATCAGCCCCAGCATTTT. It yields the protein CASSPSTTGSGNQPQHF.

CDR3 in DNA: TGTGCCATCAGTGAGGGACAGGAGCAATGGGCGCCCCAGCATTTT. The encoded protein is CAISEGQEQWAPQHF. The chain is built from TRBV10-3 and TRBJ1-5, with 7 bases matching TRBD1. The germline CDR1 and CDR2 sequences are ENHRY and SYGVKD. The CDR3 runs 15 residues. The V segment lost 2 bases and the J segment 9 bases; nucleotides outside the gene matches: 10.

The chain carries TRBV6-5 and TRBJ2-1, with D perhaps TRBD1 (5 bases). This CDR3 has 13 amino acids. The V and J ends lost 0 bases and 9 bases respectively, with 9 bases between them. Germline V lookup: CDR1 MNHEY, CDR2 SVGAGI. The CDR3 reads CASSYSDSSEQFF. The DNA for the CDR3 is TGTGCCAGCAGTTACTCCGACAGCTCTGAGCAGTTCTTC.

This chain connects TRBV6-1 to TRBJ1-2; 7 bases are shared with TRBD1. The germline V gene encodes CDR1 MNHNS and CDR2 SASEGT. Losses at the gene ends were 3 bases for V and 3 bases for J; bases not matched to a gene: 7. This CDR3 spans 15 amino acids. CDR3 nucleotides: TGTGCCAGCAGTGACGCGAACAGGGGAGACTATGGCTACACCTTC. As protein: CASSDANRGDYGYTF.

The chain joins TRBV5-1 to TRBJ2-2, with D tentatively TRBD1 (6 bases). The CDR3 consists of 16 residues. Germline CDR1 and CDR2: SGHRS and YFSETQ. Trimming took off 4 bases at V and 4 bases at J, with 17 bases between the two ends. In nucleotides, the CDR3 is TGCGCCAGCAGCACTAAAACAGGGTCGGGCACCGGGGAGCTGTTTTTT. Translated: CASSTKTGSGTGELFF. The full variable domain, in which reference TRBV5-1 and TRBJ2-2 provide the parts outside the CDR3, is KAGVTQTPRYLIKTRGQQVTLSCSPISGHRSVSWYQQTPGQGLQFLFEYFSETQRNKGNFPGRFSGRQFSNSRSEMNVSTLELGDSALYLCASSTKTGSGTGELFFGEGSRLTVL.

The chain couples TRBV5-1 to TRBJ2-2; 7 nucleotides align to TRBD1. Germline V gene data show CDR1 as SGHRS and CDR2 as YFSETQ. V trimming: 2 bases; J trimming: 6 bases; junction bases outside the gene matches: 4. This CDR3 has 14 amino acids. This CDR3 is CASSFRTGAGELFF. In DNA form, the CDR3 reads TGCGCCAGCAGCTTCCGTACAGGGGCCGGGGAGCTGTTTTTT. Using reference TRBV5-1 and TRBJ2-2 for the parts outside the CDR3, the full variable domain is KAGVTQTPRYLIKTRGQQVTLSCSPISGHRSVSWYQQTPGQGLQFLFEYFSETQRNKGNFPGRFSGRQFSNSRSEMNVSTLELGDSALYLCASSFRTGAGELFFGEGSRLTVL.

The chain combines TRBV2 with TRBJ2-3; TRBD2 aligns across 9 bases. V was clipped by 2 bases and J by 7 bases; unmatched bases: 10. CDR1 SNHLY and CDR2 FYNNEI come from the germline V gene. This CDR3 is built from 16 residues. The CDR3 DNA sequence: TGTGCCAGCAGTGAATTAGCGGGGGAGATCAGTAATACGCAGTATTTT. It codes for CASSELAGEISNTQYF. Full variable domain (missing parts from reference TRBV2 and TRBJ2-3): EPEVTQTPSHQVTQMGQEVILRCVPISNHLYFYWYRQILGQKVEFLVSFYNNEISEKSEIFDDQFSVERPDGSNFTLKIRSTKLEDSAMYFCASSELAGEISNTQYFGPGTRLTVL.

This clone turned up a few times. The chain combines TRBV7-2 with TRBJ1-6; tentatively, D is TRBD1 (5 bases). V was trimmed by 6 bases and J by 9 bases, leaving 15 bases between them. The germline CDR1 and CDR2 sequences are SGHTA and FQGNSA. The CDR3 runs 14 residues. CDR3 DNA: TGTGCCAGCAGTTCGCGGGACGGTGTTTCACCCCTCCACTTT. Its translation is CASSSRDGVSPLHF.

The J gene is TRBJ2-6, the V gene TRBV6-5; D is unclear. V lost 1 base to trimming and J lost 4 bases, with 5 bases between them. This CDR3 spans 14 amino acids. Germline V gene data show CDR1 as MNHEY and CDR2 as SVGAGI. The chain's CDR3 is CASSYLLGANVLTF. The CDR3 region has the DNA TGTGCCAGCAGTTACTTATTGGGGGCCAACGTCCTGACTTTC.

This chain uses TRBV6-6 with TRBJ1-2; 7 bases map to TRBD1. The CDR3 is 17 amino acids. CDR1 MNHNY and CDR2 SVGAGI come from the germline V gene (reference sequence). With V trimmed by 5 bases and J by 4 bases, 16 bases remained unmatched. The CDR3 bases are TGTGCCAGCAGTCTTTTTTCCGGGACAGATATTCTCTATGGCTACACCTTC. This sequence encodes CASSLFSGTDILYGYTF.